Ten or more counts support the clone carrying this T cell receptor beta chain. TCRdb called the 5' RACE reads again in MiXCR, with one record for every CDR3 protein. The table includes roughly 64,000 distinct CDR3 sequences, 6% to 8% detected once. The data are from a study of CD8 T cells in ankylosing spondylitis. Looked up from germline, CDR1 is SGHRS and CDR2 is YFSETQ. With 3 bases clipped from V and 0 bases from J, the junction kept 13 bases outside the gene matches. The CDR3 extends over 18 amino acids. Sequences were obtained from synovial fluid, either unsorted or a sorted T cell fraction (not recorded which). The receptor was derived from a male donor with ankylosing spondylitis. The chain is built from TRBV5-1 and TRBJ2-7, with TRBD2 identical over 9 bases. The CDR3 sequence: CASSSGGAGGTFSYEQYF. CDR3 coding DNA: TGCGCCAGCAGCTCCGGGGGAGCGGGAGGAACCTTCTCCTACGAGCAGTACTTC.